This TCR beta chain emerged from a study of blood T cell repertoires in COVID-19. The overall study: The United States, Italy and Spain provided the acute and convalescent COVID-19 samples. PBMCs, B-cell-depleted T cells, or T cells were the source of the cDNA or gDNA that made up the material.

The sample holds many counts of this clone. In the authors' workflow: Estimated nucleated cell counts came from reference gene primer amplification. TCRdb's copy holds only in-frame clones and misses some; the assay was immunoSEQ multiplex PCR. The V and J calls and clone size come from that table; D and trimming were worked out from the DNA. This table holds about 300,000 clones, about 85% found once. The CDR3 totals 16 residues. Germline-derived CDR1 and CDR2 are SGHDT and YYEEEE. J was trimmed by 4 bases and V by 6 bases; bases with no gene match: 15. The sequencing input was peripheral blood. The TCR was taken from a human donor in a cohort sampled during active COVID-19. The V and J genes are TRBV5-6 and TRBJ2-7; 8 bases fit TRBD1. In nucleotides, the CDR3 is TGTGCCAGCACTCTAAGGGGACAGGTGATCTTTTACGAGCAGTACTTC. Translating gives CASTLRGQVIFYEQYF.